The 8 T cell receptor beta chains listed next were all sequenced from one sample in a study of a mutant IDH1 vaccine in newly diagnosed glioma. For these TCRs, the target antigens are not known. Time point indicated: week 47, end of study. In every dose of vaccine, 300 ug of mutant IDH1 20-mer peptide was given alongside topical imiquimod. Repertoires were generated with immunoSEQ multiplex PCR, while TCRdb's copy carries only in-frame clones and drops some. The profile shows roughly 51,000 clones, around 84% of them singletons. The sequencing used PBMCs, collected from a glioma patient whose treatment included an IDH1 peptide vaccine. These TCRs come from a woman in her 30s with glioma. Some clones in this sample may be carry-over from other donors' samples.

The chain links TRBV6-1 to TRBJ1-3; D remains unclear. Trimming removed 9 bases from V and 2 bases from J, with 17 bases in between. Looked up from germline, CDR1 is MNHNS and CDR2 is SASEGT. The CDR3 contains 15 residues. The CDR3, as DNA: TGTGCCAGTGGGGATGAGGTTGGAGCTGGAAACACCATATATTTT. The encoded protein is CASGDEVGAGNTIYF.

This clone is a singleton in its sample. The chain uses TRBV29-1 and TRBJ1-2; D is unclear. Between the trimmed V and J ends, which lost 5 bases and 0 bases, there was a span of 16 bases. The CDR3 totals 15 residues. The germline V gene has CDR1 SQVTM and CDR2 ANQGSEA. CDR3 sequence: CSVPVRWESNYGYTF. The CDR3 DNA reads TGCAGCGTTCCCGTTCGATGGGAATCTAACTATGGCTACACCTTC.

This clone was detected a few times. This chain links TRBV27 with TRBJ2-1; the D is unclear. The V end was cut by 0 bases, the J end by 6 bases, with 3 bases between. From germline, CDR1 is MNHEY and CDR2 SMNVEV (reference sequence). The CDR3 contains 12 residues. The CDR3 sequence is CASSLSVNEQFF. CDR3 DNA sequence: TGTGCCAGCAGTTTATCGGTCAATGAGCAGTTCTTC.

The J gene is TRBJ2-7, the V gene TRBV19; 11 bases agree with TRBD2. The CDR3 length is 17 residues. V was pared by 8 bases and J by 4 bases, with 16 bases of the junction left unmatched. Germline V gene data show CDR1 as LNHDA and CDR2 as SQIVND (reference sequence). The CDR3 loop is CASSPFPTSGNPYEQYF. The CDR3 bases are TGTGCCAGTTCCCCCTTTCCGACTAGCGGGAATCCATACGAGCAGTACTTC.

In this sample, this clone turned up a few times. The V gene is TRBV4-1, the J gene TRBJ1-1; perhaps TRBD1 as D (6 bases). The germline CDR1 and CDR2 sequences are MGHRA and YSYEKL. CDR3 length equals 17 residues. With 4 bases removed from V and 0 bases from J, the gap between germline ends came to 18 bases. CDR3 sequence: CASSLLGRGALNTEAFF. The CDR3 DNA is TGCGCCAGCAGCCTGTTGGGGCGGGGGGCTCTGAACACTGAAGCTTTCTTT.

The chain is built from TRBV29-1 and TRBJ1-2; no reliable D call. This CDR3 is 13 amino acids long. V lost 2 bases to trimming and J lost 7 bases, with 14 bases between them. Per the germline V gene, CDR1 is SQVTM and CDR2 is ANQGSEA. The CDR3 region is CSVEPRASSGYTF. The CDR3 nucleotides read TGCAGCGTTGAACCCCGGGCTTCATCTGGCTACACCTTC.

The V gene is TRBV6-5, the J gene TRBJ1-1; tentative D call: TRBD1 (5 bases). The CDR3 loop spans 15 amino acids. Trimming pared 0 bases from V and 5 bases from J, leaving 13 bases between. The germline gives CDR1 MNHEY, CDR2 SVGAGI. Here the CDR3 reads CASSYSRGGGTEAFF. CDR3 nucleotides: TGTGCCAGCAGTTACTCCCGGGGGGGAGGGACTGAAGCTTTCTTT.

This clone was seen a few times. The V call is TRBV5-6, the J call TRBJ1-1; no definite D call. The CDR3 has 16 amino acids. Trimming cost V 0 bases and J 1 base, with 13 bases left between them. Germline assignment: CDR1 SGHDT and CDR2 YYEEEE. The CDR3 nucleotides read TGTGCCAGCAGCTTGGAAACGGTAGCAGCGAACACTGAAGCTTTCTTT. Its translation: CASSLETVAANTEAFF.